This T cell receptor beta chain was captured in a study of cytomegalovirus exposure and HLA in healthy donors. Study-level results: A list of around 160 TCR beta chains associated with cytomegalovirus was given. Several of the most significant clusters were apparently associated with common viral pathogens in a later analysis.

Use of 60 Vbeta and 13 Jbeta primers characterized the PCR. The repertoire was sequenced with immunoSEQ multiplex PCR; TCRdb's copy has only in-frame clones and lacks some. Among about 200,000 clones listed, around three quarters were seen once. With respect to this clone: Its antigen is not known.

Per the germline V gene, CDR1 is MNHEY and CDR2 is SMNVEV (reference sequence). Trimming stripped 9 bases from V and 0 bases from J, with 21 bases between. CDR3 length: 16 residues. The clonotype was recovered from a man between 25 and 39 years old in good health and CMV-seronegative. Input material: PBMCs. The rearrangement joins TRBV27 to TRBJ2-7; a weak D match, TRBD2 (6 bases). The CDR3: CASSRKSGVISYEQYF. CDR3 DNA sequence: TGTGCCAGTAGTAGAAAATCGGGGGTCATCTCCTACGAGCAGTACTTC.